A single sample gave rise to the 15 T cell receptor beta chains below, sequenced in a study of read filtering for tumor transcriptome and immune sequencing. This library used about 400 ng RNA and molecular barcoded adaptors spanning alpha/delta and beta/gamma chains. MiXCR, applied by TCRdb to the reads, yields one record per CDR3 protein. The table shows 30,000 to 35,000 distinct CDR3 sequences, with less than 20% occurring only once. Material: a population of CD138-negative cells sorted from bone marrow. The source is a donor at least 40 years old with multiple myeloma.

This clonotype has ten or more counts. The chain couples TRBV18 to TRBJ2-1; D remains ambiguous. V lost 0 bases to trimming and J lost 10 bases, with 7 bases between them. The CDR3 has 12 residues. CDR1 is KGHSH, CDR2 LQKENI, per germline. In nucleotides, the CDR3 is TGTGCCAGCTCACCACCTCACGGAGAGCAGTTCTTC. Translated, it gives CASSPPHGEQFF. The full variable domain, completed using reference TRBV18 and TRBJ2-1, is NAGVMQNPRHLVRRRGQEARLRCSPMKGHSHVYWYRQLPEEGLKFMVYLQKENIIDESGMPKERFSAEFPKEGPSILRIQQVVRGDSAAYFCASSPPHGEQFFGPGTRLTVL.

This clonotype was seen a few times. The CDR3 nucleotides are TGTGCCACCAGTGATCCGACTAGCGGGGCTGCCACCCAGTACTTC. The encoded protein is CATSDPTSGAATQYF. This chain uses TRBV24-1 with TRBJ2-5; 11 bases fit TRBD2. V trimming: 3 bases; J trimming: 8 bases; junction bases outside the gene matches: 7. Germline-derived CDR1 and CDR2 are KGHDR and SFDVKD. The CDR3 runs to 15 residues.

This clonotype was seen many times. This chain connects TRBV18 to TRBJ2-3; perhaps TRBD2 as D (6 bases). The V gene's germline CDR1 is KGHSH and CDR2 LQKENI. The CDR3 contains 15 residues. V was shortened by 2 bases and J by 4 bases, with 13 bases between the two germline ends. The CDR3 loop reads CASSPGGSWADTQYF. For the CDR3, the DNA is TGTGCCAGCTCACCAGGAGGGAGTTGGGCAGATACGCAGTATTTT.

This clonotype was detected ten times or more. This rearrangement joins TRBV28 to TRBJ1-1; no clear D gene. The CDR3 is 15 amino acids. Germline loops: CDR1 MDHEN, CDR2 SYDVKM. Trimming removed 4 bases from V and 7 bases from J, with 19 bases in between. DNA for the CDR3: TGTGCCAGCAGTTCCCACAGCCCCGGGGTGGATGAAGCTTTCTTT. This sequence encodes CASSSHSPGVDEAFF. Based on the CDR3 plus reference TRBV28 and TRBJ1-1, the full variable domain is DVKVTQSSRYLVKRTGEKVFLECVQDMDHENMFWYRQDPGLGLRLIYFSYDVKMKEKGDIPEGYSVSREKKERFSLILESASTNQTSMYLCASSSHSPGVDEAFFGQGTRLTVV.

This clonotype has a count of ten or more. The chain uses TRBV5-1 and TRBJ1-1, with D tentatively TRBD1 (5 bases). Germline V gene data show CDR1 as SGHRS and CDR2 as YFSETQ. The CDR3 has 14 amino acids. The V gene lost 5 bases and the J gene lost 2 bases, with 13 bases spanning the gap. The CDR3 DNA reads as TGCGCCAGCAGGGCCGGGGCACCCAACACTGAAGCTTTCTTT. It translates to CASRAGAPNTEAFF. Full variable domain (remainder filled in from reference TRBV5-1 and TRBJ1-1): KAGVTQTPRYLIKTRGQQVTLSCSPISGHRSVSWYQQTPGQGLQFLFEYFSETQRNKGNFPGRFSGRQFSNSRSEMNVSTLELGDSALYLCASRAGAPNTEAFFGQGTRLTVV.

In its sample, this clonotype was seen many times. The rearrangement uses TRBV5-1 and TRBJ2-2; a weak D match, TRBD2 (5 bases). Germline-derived CDR1 and CDR2 are SGHRS and YFSETQ. Trimming removed 0 bases from V and 4 bases from J, with 16 bases in between. This CDR3 has 17 amino acids. In DNA form, the CDR3 reads TGCGCCAGCAGCTTGGTTCCGGCGGGCGCTGGCACCGGGGAGCTGTTTTTT. Translated: CASSLVPAGAGTGELFF. Looking up the rest from reference TRBV5-1 and TRBJ2-2 gives the full variable domain: KAGVTQTPRYLIKTRGQQVTLSCSPISGHRSVSWYQQTPGQGLQFLFEYFSETQRNKGNFPGRFSGRQFSNSRSEMNVSTLELGDSALYLCASSLVPAGAGTGELFFGEGSRLTVL.

For this clonotype: With a much larger clone just one base away, this may be a read error. The chain employs TRBV6-5 and TRBJ2-3, with D uncertain. Looked up from germline, CDR1 is MNHEY and CDR2 is SVGAGI. The CDR3 is 13 residues long. CDR3 bases: TGTGCCAGCAGCCTAGACCTCACAGATACGCCGTATTTT. Its protein is CASSLDLTDTPYF.

This clonotype was recorded many times. V and J are TRBV5-5 and TRBJ2-3, with 7 bases identical to TRBD2. The CDR3 spans 15 residues. The germline V gene has CDR1 SGHKS and CDR2 YYEKEE (reference sequence). The CDR3 spells CASHLVRGTTDTQYF. Written as DNA, the CDR3 is TGTGCTTCCCATCTGGTGCGGGGGACCACAGATACGCAGTATTTT.

At least ten counts were recorded for this clonotype. The chain has TRBV12-3 or TRBV12-4 and TRBJ2-7; D is possibly TRBD1 (6 bases). The V gene lost 5 bases and the J gene lost 2 bases, with 16 bases spanning the gap. The CDR3 runs to 15 residues. Here the CDR3 reads CASSAQGRTPYEQYF. The DNA of the CDR3 is TGTGCCAGCAGTGCACAGGGACGCACCCCCTACGAGCAGTACTTC.

Ten or more counts support this clonotype. The rearrangement links TRBV10-2 to TRBJ2-3; 7 positions agree with TRBD2. The CDR3 has 12 residues. Trimming cost V 7 bases and J 10 bases; bases outside gene matches: 8. Germline CDR1 reads WSHSY; CDR2 reads SAAADI. CDR3 sequence (DNA): TGCGCCAGCACCGAACTAGCGTCGGCGCAGTATTTT. Its protein is CASTELASAQYF.

As to this clonotype: At one boundary the junction diverges from the germline segment, which might be a read error. The chain joins TRBV5-1 to TRBJ2-3; D is tentatively TRBD1 or TRBD2 (6 bases each). The CDR3 consists of 16 residues. Germline-derived CDR1 and CDR2 are SGHRS and YFSETQ. CDR3 amino acids: CANSPRGTGATDTQYF. In DNA, the CDR3 is TGCGCCAACAGCCCCCGAGGGACGGGGGCCACAGATACGCAGTATTTT.

The rearrangement joins TRBV20-1 to TRBJ2-1, with D tentatively TRBD2 (7 bases). The CDR3 runs 15 residues. Per the germline V gene, CDR1 is DFQATT and CDR2 is SNEGSKA (reference sequence). V gave up 0 bases and J gave up 7 bases, with 16 bases separating them. The CDR3: CSARERTGRGNEQFF. The CDR3 coding sequence is TGCAGTGCTAGAGAGCGGACGGGGAGGGGGAATGAGCAGTTCTTC.

This clonotype was found many times. The rearrangement joins TRBV12-3 or TRBV12-4 to TRBJ2-2; 8 bases are a match to TRBD1. The junction had 7 bases not matched to a gene; V was cut back by 6 bases and J by 7 bases. This CDR3 has 14 residues. The DNA of the CDR3 is TGTGCCAGCAGCCCCAGGGGGCGGCACGGGGAGCTGTTTTTT. Encoded protein: CASSPRGRHGELFF.

This clonotype was counted at least ten times. This may stem from a read error, because a much larger clone lies one nucleotide away. The chain combines TRBV6-5 with TRBJ2-6; 9 nucleotides agree with TRBD1. This CDR3 is 18 amino acids long. Germline CDR1 is MNHEY and CDR2 is SVGAGI. The CDR3 sequence is CATHFHTGGLVGADVLTF. The CDR3 DNA reads as TGTGCCACCCACTTCCACACAGGGGGCTTAGTTGGGGCCGACGTCCTGACTTTC.

The chain links TRBV2 to TRBJ2-1; 10 bases line up with TRBD2. This CDR3 contains 15 residues. Trimming cost V 7 bases and J 11 bases; bases outside gene matches: 14. Germline lookup yields CDR1 SNHLY and CDR2 FYNNEI. The CDR3 loop reads CASKKGLAEWNKQFF. CDR3 DNA sequence: TGTGCCAGCAAAAAAGGACTAGCGGAATGGAATAAGCAGTTCTTC.